The T cell receptor (beta chain) described here comes from a study of blood T cells in healthy people across ages. They isolated at least 7 million PBMCs from each sample. Alongside a J-beta primer mix, a sample-barcoded 5' primer served in a second PCR lasting about 7 to 11 cycles. Each cDNA was tagged by a template-switch adaptor containing 12 random nucleotides. TCRdb re-called the 5' RACE reads through MiXCR, storing one row per CDR3 protein. The table shows 850,000 to 1,000,000 distinct CDR3 sequences, with roughly 51% occurring only once. In regard to this clonotype: Its specificity is not known.

The CDR3 covers 15 residues. With 4 bases removed from V and 0 bases from J, the gap between germline ends came to 10 bases. The germline V gene encodes CDR1 MGHRA and CDR2 YSYEKL. Whole-study results and caveats: No conclusive comparison of naive versus antigen-experienced cells was possible with unsorted PBMCs. Naive CD4+ cell counts and diversity both ran higher in long-lived than in aged donors.

Sequences were obtained from blood. The rearrangement uses TRBV4-1 and TRBJ2-1; D perhaps matches TRBD2 (7 bases). The source is an older woman in good health. The CDR3 DNA is TGCGCCAGCAGCCCCGCGGGGGCCTCCTACAATGAGCAGTTCTTC. Protein product: CASSPAGASYNEQFF.